Following are 6 T cell receptor beta chains from one sample sequenced in a study of blood T cells in healthy people across ages (dated by TCRdb to between 2015 and 2016). The library was produced with 5' RACE. Sequencing took place on an Illumina HiSeq 2500. The second PCR ran for about 7 to 11 cycles and used a J-beta primer mix along with a sample-barcoded 5' primer. The public reads were reprocessed in TCRdb via fastp at Q25 and MiXCR, keeping in-frame beta chains. Every distinct CDR3 protein forms one entry, paired with its most common genes and DNA. For this sample the table gives 1.2 million to 1.5 million distinct CDR3 sequences, of which roughly 60% were detected only once. 5% to 7% of the sample is held by the ten biggest clonotypes. Sequenced input: blood. These receptors were taken from a man between 18 and 35 years old in good health.

This clonotype appeared once. This chain uses TRBV6-5 with TRBJ2-5, with 7 bases matching TRBD2. The CDR3 spans 14 residues. Trimming at V came to 7 bases and at J to 5 bases, leaving 10 bases not matched to a gene. CDR1 and CDR2 from the germline V gene are MNHEY and SVGAGI. CDR3 DNA sequence: TGTGCCAGCACCCCGAGCGGGGAAGCGGAGACCCAGTACTTC. Amino acid sequence: CASTPSGEAETQYF.

The J gene is TRBJ2-3, the V gene TRBV20-1; possible D gene TRBD1, 7 bases. V lost 2 bases and J 0 bases, leaving 12 bases between the germline ends. CDR3 length: 15 amino acids. Germline CDR1 DFQATT, CDR2 SNEGSKA (reference sequence). CDR3: CSARSRGESTDTQYF. The CDR3 coding sequence is TGCAGTGCTAGATCCAGGGGGGAGAGCACAGATACGCAGTATTTT.

This clonotype turned up a few times. CDR3 sequence reads: CASRELGFPDTQYF. In DNA form, the CDR3 reads TGTGCCAGCAGAGAACTAGGTTTCCCAGATACGCAGTATTTT. The chain links TRBV27 to TRBJ2-3; D perhaps matches TRBD2 (5 bases). The germline V gene encodes CDR1 MNHEY and CDR2 SMNVEV (reference sequence). The V and J ends lost 6 bases and 4 bases respectively, with 14 bases between them. There are 14 residues in the CDR3.

This clonotype was observed once. The chain couples TRBV4-3 to TRBJ1-1; D remains unclear. The CDR3 extends over 14 amino acids. V gave up 1 base and J gave up 1 base, with 7 bases separating them. CDR1 and CDR2 (germline): LGHNA, YSLEER. CDR3 sequence: CASSQVYGNTEAFF. CDR3 nucleotide sequence: TGCGCCAGCAGCCAAGTATACGGGAACACTGAAGCTTTCTTT.

The chain carries TRBV3-1 and TRBJ2-7; 8 bases map to TRBD2. The end of the DNA is better explained by TRBJ2-5, so the J call may be wrong. There are 16 residues in the CDR3. Germline V gene sequence: CDR1 LGHDT, CDR2 YNNKEL (reference sequence). CDR3 in amino acids: CASSPGSGVWGETQYF. Here the CDR3 DNA reads TGTGCCAGCAGCCCAGGTAGCGGGGTATGGGGGGAGACCCAGTACTTC.

In this sample, this clonotype turned up a few times. The chain recombines TRBV10-3 with TRBJ2-3; D is unclear. V lost 7 bases and J lost 6, with 17 bases in between. Per germline, CDR1 ENHRY and CDR2 SYGVKD. The CDR3 is made up of 14 amino acids. As DNA, the CDR3 is TGTGCCATCACCAGAGACCCGGTGAAGGATACGCAGTATTTT. This gives the protein CAITRDPVKDTQYF.